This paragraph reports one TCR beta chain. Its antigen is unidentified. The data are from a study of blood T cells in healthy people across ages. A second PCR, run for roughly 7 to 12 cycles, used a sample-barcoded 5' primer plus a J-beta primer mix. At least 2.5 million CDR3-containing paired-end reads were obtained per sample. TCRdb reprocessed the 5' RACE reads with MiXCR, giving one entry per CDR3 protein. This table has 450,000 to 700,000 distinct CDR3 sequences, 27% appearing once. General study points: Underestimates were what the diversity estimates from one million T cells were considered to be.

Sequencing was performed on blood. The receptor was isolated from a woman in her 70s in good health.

CDR3 in DNA: TGTGCCAGCAGCCTCCGGGACAGGGGCCACGAGCAGTACTTC. This encodes CASSLRDRGHEQYF. The chain uses TRBV5-5 and TRBJ2-7; the match to TRBD1 covers 10 bases. V dropped 4 bases and J dropped 5; count of bases not matched to a gene: 6. Germline V gives CDR1 SGHKS, CDR2 YYEKEE (reference sequence). CDR3 length: 14 amino acids.